A single T cell receptor (beta chain) is shown here with its context. This sequence may be a read error, since a much larger clone differs from it by one base. In this CDR3 the conserved last residue, phenylalanine or tryptophan, is missing, so a read error is likely. The data originate from a study of molecular identifiers for immune sequencing clone quantification. The V and J ends lost 3 bases and 2 bases respectively, with 16 bases between them. Germline V CDR1 and CDR2: SSHAT, FNYEAQ (reference sequence). The CDR3 is 16 amino acids. TCRdb analysed the PCR reads with MiXCR anew, one entry per CDR3 protein. The sample consists of about 510,000 distinct CDR3 sequences, about a quarter of them appearing once. Naive CD8 T cells were picked out by sorting for CD8+CD4-CCR7+CD45RA+.

The rearrangement links TRBV7-7 to TRBJ2-5; possible D gene TRBD1, 5 bases. Material for sequencing was naive CD8+ T cells from blood, with Jurkat cell RNA spiked in. Subset given: FACS-sorted CD8+CD4-CCR7+CD45RA+ naive T cells. The clonotype was recovered from a human donor in good health. Some libraries in this study had Jurkat cell RNA spiked in. The CDR3 DNA follows: TGTGCCAGCAGCTTTGGGGCTGCCCCATCTCAAGAGACCCAGTACATC. It is translated as CASSFGAAPSQETQYI.